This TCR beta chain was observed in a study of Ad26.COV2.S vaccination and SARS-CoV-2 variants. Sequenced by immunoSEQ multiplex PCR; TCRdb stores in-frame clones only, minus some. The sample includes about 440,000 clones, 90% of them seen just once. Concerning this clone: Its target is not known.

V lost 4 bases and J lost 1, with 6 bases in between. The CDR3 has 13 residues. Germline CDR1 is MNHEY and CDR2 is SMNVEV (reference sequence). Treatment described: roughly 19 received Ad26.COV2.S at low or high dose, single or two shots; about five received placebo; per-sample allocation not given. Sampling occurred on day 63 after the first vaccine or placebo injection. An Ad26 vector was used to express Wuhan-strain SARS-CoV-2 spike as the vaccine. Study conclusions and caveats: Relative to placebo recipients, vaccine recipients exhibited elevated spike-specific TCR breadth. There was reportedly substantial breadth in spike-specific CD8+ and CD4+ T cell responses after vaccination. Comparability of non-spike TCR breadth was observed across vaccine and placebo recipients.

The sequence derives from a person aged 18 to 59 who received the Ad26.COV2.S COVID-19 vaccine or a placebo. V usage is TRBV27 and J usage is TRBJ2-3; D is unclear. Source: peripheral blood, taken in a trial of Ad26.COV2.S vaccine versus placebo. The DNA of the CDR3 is TGTGCCAGCAGTTCTTTTGGCACAGATACGCAGTATTTT. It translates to CASSSFGTDTQYF.